This T cell receptor (beta chain) was observed in a study of neurological immune-mediated disorders. This clonotype occurred a few times. Between the trimmed V and J ends, which lost 2 bases and 5 bases, there was a span of 4 bases. Germline V lookup: CDR1 MDHEN, CDR2 SYDVKM. The CDR3 contains 12 residues. In TCRdb, the 5' RACE reads were re-called with MiXCR into one record per CDR3 protein. The sample comprises 78,000 or so distinct CDR3 sequences, less than 5.5% of which are singletons, and 2% to 2.5% rests with the top ten. Sequencing was done on a sample of PBMCs. The receptor's source is a young woman with multiple sclerosis. V is TRBV28 and J is TRBJ1-5, with D uncertain. In nucleotides, the CDR3 is TGTGCCAGCAGTTTAGACGATCAGCCCCAGCATTTT. Its translation: CASSLDDQPQHF.